This T cell receptor (beta chain) was observed in a study of identical twins' blood T cells. TCRdb fed the 5' RACE reads into MiXCR, producing one record per CDR3 protein. Of 400,000 or so distinct CDR3 sequences in the sample, under 30% were seen once. Germline CDR1 reads MNHNS; CDR2 reads SASEGT. V was cut by 8 bases and J by 2 bases, with 16 bases left in between. The CDR3 totals 15 residues. On this clonotype: Its specificity is unknown.

Study-wide results and caveats: Abundant TCRbeta CDR3s overlapped more between twins than with unrelated donors.

The specimen sequenced was PBMCs. This chain joins TRBV6-1 and TRBJ1-3, with D possibly TRBD1 on 6 matching bases. The origin of this receptor is a woman aged 18-49 years in good health. CDR3 DNA sequence: TGTGCCAGCTCCGAGGTGGGGGCCACTGGAAACACCATATATTTT. Translated: CASSEVGATGNTIYF.